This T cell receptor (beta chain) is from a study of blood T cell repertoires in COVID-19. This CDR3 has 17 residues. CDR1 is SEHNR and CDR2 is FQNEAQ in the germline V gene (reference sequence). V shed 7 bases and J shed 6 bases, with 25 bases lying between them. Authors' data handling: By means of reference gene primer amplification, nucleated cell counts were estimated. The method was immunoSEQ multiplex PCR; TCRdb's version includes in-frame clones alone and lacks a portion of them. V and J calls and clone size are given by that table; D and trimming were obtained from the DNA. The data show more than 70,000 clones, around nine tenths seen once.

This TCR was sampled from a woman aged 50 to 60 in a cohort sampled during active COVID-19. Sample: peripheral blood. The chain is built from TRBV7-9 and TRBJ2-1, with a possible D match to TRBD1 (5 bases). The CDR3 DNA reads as TGTGCCAGCACATCCTACCAAAGACAGACCGTGGGCAATGAGCAGTTCTTC. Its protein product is CASTSYQRQTVGNEQFF. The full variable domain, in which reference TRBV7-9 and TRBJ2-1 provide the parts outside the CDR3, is DTGVSQNPRHKITKRGQNVTFRCDPISEHNRLYWYRQTLGQGPEFLTYFQNEAQLEKSRLLSDRFSAERPKGSFSTLEIQRTEQGDSAMYLCASTSYQRQTVGNEQFFGPGTRLTVL.